This T cell receptor beta chain was sequenced in a study of cytomegalovirus exposure and HLA in healthy donors. With regard to this clone: What it binds is not known.

The data were produced by immunoSEQ multiplex PCR, yet TCRdb's version contains in-frame clones alone and is incomplete. The sample contains tens of thousands of clones, 89% of which appear only once. General study points: High specificity and sensitivity for cytomegalovirus status were reported for the classifier.

This clonotype originated in a woman between 18 and 29 years old in good health and CMV-seronegative. The sequencing input was PBMCs.

Written as DNA, the CDR3 is TGTGCCAGCAGGCCGGGATTGGAGGGGACCCAGTACTTC. Amino acid sequence: CASRPGLEGTQYF. The rearrangement joins TRBV6-5 to TRBJ2-5; possibly TRBD2 for D (6 bases). The CDR3 consists of 13 residues. Germline V gene data show CDR1 as MNHEY and CDR2 as SVGAGI. Between the trimmed V and J ends, which lost 6 bases and 7 bases, there was a span of 15 bases.